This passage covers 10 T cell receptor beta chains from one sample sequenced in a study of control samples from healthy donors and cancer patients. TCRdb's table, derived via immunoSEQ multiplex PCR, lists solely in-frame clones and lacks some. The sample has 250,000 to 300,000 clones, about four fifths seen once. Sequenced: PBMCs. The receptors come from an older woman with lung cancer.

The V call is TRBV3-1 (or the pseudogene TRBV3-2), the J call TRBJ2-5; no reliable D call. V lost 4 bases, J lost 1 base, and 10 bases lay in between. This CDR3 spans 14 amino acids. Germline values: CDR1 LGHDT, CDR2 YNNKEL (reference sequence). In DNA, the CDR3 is TGTGCCAGCAGCCTGGCAGAATTCCAAGAGACCCAGTACTTC. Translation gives CASSLAEFQETQYF.

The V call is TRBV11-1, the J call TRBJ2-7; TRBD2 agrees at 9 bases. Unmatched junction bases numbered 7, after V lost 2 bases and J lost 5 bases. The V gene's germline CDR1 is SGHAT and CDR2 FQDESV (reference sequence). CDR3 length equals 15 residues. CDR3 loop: CASSLPGLAQNEQYF. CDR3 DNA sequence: TGTGCCAGCAGCTTACCGGGACTAGCACAAAACGAGCAGTACTTC.

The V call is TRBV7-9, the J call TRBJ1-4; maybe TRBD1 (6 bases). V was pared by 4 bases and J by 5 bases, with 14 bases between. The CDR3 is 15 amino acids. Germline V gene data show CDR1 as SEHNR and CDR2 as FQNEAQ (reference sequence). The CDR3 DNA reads TGTGCCAGCAGCTCCCAGGGGAGAGGGAATGAAAAACTGTTTTTT. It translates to CASSSQGRGNEKLFF.

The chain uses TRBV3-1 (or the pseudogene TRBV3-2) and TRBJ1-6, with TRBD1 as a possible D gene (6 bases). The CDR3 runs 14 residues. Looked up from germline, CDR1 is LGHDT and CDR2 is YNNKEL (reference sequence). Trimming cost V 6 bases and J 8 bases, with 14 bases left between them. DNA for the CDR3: TGTGCCAGCAGAGGAACAGGGTTGTATTCACCCCTCCACTTT. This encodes CASRGTGLYSPLHF.

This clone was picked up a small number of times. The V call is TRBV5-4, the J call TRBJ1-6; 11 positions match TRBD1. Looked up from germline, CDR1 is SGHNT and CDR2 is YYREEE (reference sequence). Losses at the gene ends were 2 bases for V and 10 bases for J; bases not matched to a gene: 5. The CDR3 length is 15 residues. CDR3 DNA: TGTGCCAGCAGCTTAGGACAGGGGGCTAGATCACCCCTCCACTTT. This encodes CASSLGQGARSPLHF.

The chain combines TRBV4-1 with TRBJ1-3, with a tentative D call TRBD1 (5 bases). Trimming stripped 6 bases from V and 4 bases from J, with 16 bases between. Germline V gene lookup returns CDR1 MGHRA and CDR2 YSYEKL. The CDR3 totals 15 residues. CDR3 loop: CASRPPGTVGNTIYF. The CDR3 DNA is TGCGCCAGCAGACCCCCTGGGACGGTAGGAAACACCATATATTTT.

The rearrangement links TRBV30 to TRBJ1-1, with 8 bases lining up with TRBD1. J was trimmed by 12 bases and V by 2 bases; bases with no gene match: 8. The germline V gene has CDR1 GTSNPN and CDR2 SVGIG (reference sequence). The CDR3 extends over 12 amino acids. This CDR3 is CAWSTQGGRTFF. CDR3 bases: TGTGCCTGGAGTACACAGGGGGGGAGAACTTTCTTT.

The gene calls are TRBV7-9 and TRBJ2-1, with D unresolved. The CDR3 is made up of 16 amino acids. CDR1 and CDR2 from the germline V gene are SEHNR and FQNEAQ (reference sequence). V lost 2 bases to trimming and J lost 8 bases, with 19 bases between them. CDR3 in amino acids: CASSLPRARLGYEQFF. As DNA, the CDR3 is TGTGCCAGCAGCTTACCACGGGCTAGACTCGGGTATGAGCAGTTCTTC.

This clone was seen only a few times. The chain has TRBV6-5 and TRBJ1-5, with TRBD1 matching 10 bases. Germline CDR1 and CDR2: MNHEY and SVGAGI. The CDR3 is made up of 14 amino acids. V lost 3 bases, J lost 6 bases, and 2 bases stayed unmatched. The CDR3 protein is CASSYGQGVQPQHF. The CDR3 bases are TGTGCCAGCAGTTATGGACAGGGGGTTCAGCCCCAGCATTTT.

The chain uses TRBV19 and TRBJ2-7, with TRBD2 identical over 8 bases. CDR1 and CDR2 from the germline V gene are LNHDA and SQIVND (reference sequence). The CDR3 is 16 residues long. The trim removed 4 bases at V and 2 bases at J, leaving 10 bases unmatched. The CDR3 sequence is CASSNGAAGGPYEQYF. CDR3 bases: TGTGCCAGTAGTAATGGTGCGGCGGGGGGCCCCTACGAGCAGTACTTC.